This T cell receptor beta chain was sequenced for a study of beta chain features in type 1 diabetes. Study summary: Patients looked much like healthy donors when it came to age, gender and cell yields.

The CDR3 extends over 14 amino acids. From germline, CDR1 is SGHDT and CDR2 YYEEEE. Trimming cost V 2 bases and J 3 bases, with 12 bases left between them. General study results and limits: Whether TCRB rearrangement is influenced by HLA type went unresolved here. People with Type 1 diabetes carried modestly yet significantly shorter TCRB CDR3s in all four CD4+ subsets. Fewer junction insertions and more nucleotide deletions appeared in type 1 diabetes patients.

Isolated RNA was reverse transcribed in full, so expressed TCRB transcripts were sequenced. The assay was immunoSEQ multiplex PCR, and TCRdb's table has in-frame clones only and misses some. Among 640,000 or so clones listed, 10% to 15% were seen once. Concerning this clone: Its target is unknown.

CD4+ naive, central memory, regulatory and stem cell-like memory subsets were isolated by sorting on CD45RO/CCR7/CD25/CD127/CD95/CD27. The sample taken for sequencing was naive CD4+ T cells from blood. The TCR was taken from a man aged 18 to 30 with type 1 diabetes. J is TRBJ2-7 and V is TRBV5-6, with a possible D match to TRBD2 (6 bases). This chain's CDR3 is CASSFSGSHYEQYF. The CDR3 coding sequence is TGTGCCAGCAGCTTCAGCGGGTCTCACTACGAGCAGTACTTC.